These T cell receptor beta chains were read from a single sample in a study of blood T cell repertoires in COVID-19. Profiled with immunoSEQ multiplex PCR; TCRdb holds only in-frame clones, not every one. Of around 190,000 clones detected, roughly 89% appear once; the ten largest clones hold 9% to 12%. Sequenced sample: PBMCs or T cells enriched from blood (not recorded which). These receptors were taken from a man younger than 35 with acute COVID-19. CDR3s include the opening cysteine and the closing phenylalanine or tryptophan. D genes are given only for firm matches. Size is omitted from some rows. Given values are once, few, many or a class for expanded clones.

abundance: NA
len: 15
j_gene: TRBJ2-1
v_gene: TRBV10-2
d_gene: NA
CDR3nt: TGCGCCAGCAGTGTGGACAGAAGCTCCTACAATGAGCAGTTCTTC
CDR3aa: CASSVDRSSYNEQFF

abundance: NA
len: 18
j_gene: TRBJ2-1
v_gene: TRBV25-1
d_gene: TRBD2
CDR3nt: TGTGCCAGCAGTACGACTCGGGGGGGACCATTCTCCTACAATGAGCAGTTCTTC
CDR3aa: CASSTTRGGPFSYNEQFF

abundance: NA
len: 15
j_gene: TRBJ2-1
v_gene: TRBV7-9
d_gene: NA
CDR3nt: TGTGCCAGCAGCTTACTGGGGACACAGTACAATGAGCAGTTCTTC
CDR3aa: CASSLLGTQYNEQFF

abundance: NA
len: 12
j_gene: TRBJ2-1
v_gene: TRBV2
d_gene: TRBD1
CDR3nt: TGTGCCAGCAGTGCCACAGGGGATGAGCAGTTCTTC
CDR3aa: CASSATGDEQFF

abundance: NA
len: 14
j_gene: TRBJ2-7
v_gene: TRBV11-2
d_gene: NA
CDR3nt: TGTGCCAGCAGCCGAAACTTCCCCACCTACGAGCAGTACTTC
CDR3aa: CASSRNFPTYEQYF

abundance: NA
len: 12
j_gene: TRBJ2-1
v_gene: TRBV29-1
d_gene: TRBD2
CDR3nt: TGCAGCGAGACTAGCGGGACCCATGAGCAGTTCTTC
CDR3aa: CSETSGTHEQFF

abundance: once
len: 16
j_gene: TRBJ1-1
v_gene: TRBV30
d_gene: NA
CDR3nt: TGTGCCTGGAGTGTTAATTTGCTCGGGGGGAACACTGAAGCTTTCTTT
CDR3aa: CAWSVNLLGGNTEAFF

abundance: NA
len: 15
j_gene: TRBJ1-1
v_gene: TRBV7-6
d_gene: TRBD1
CDR3nt: TGTGCCAGCAGCTTAAGAACAGGGGGCGCGAATGAAGCTTTCTTT
CDR3aa: CASSLRTGGANEAFF

abundance: once
len: 17
j_gene: TRBJ1-5
v_gene: TRBV3-1/TRBV3-2
d_gene: TRBD1
CDR3nt: TGTGCCAGCAGCCAAGATGGACAGGGAAGAGGCGGTCAGCCCCAGCATTTT
CDR3aa: CASSQDGQGRGGQPQHF

abundance: NA
len: 15
j_gene: TRBJ2-2
v_gene: TRBV9
d_gene: TRBD1
CDR3nt: TGTGCCAGCAGCTTTGGACAGGGGGACACCGGGGAGCTGTTTTTT
CDR3aa: CASSFGQGDTGELFF

abundance: NA
len: 13
j_gene: TRBJ1-4
v_gene: TRBV7-7
d_gene: NA
CDR3nt: TGTGCTAGCGGGGGCGGGCCGTATGAAAAACTGTTTTTT
CDR3aa: CASGGGPYEKLFF

abundance: NA
len: 15
j_gene: TRBJ1-1
v_gene: TRBV28
d_gene: NA
CDR3nt: TGTGCCAGCAGTTCCCCCCGGGGGAGTCAGACTGAAGCTTTCTTT
CDR3aa: CASSSPRGSQTEAFF

abundance: NA
len: 13
j_gene: TRBJ2-5
v_gene: TRBV6-4
d_gene: TRBD1
CDR3nt: TGTGCCAGCAGAGGGACAGGAGAGGAGACCCAGTACTTC
CDR3aa: CASRGTGEETQYF

abundance: NA
len: 16
j_gene: TRBJ2-2
v_gene: TRBV5-6
d_gene: NA
CDR3nt: TGTGCCAGCAGCTACCAAAGGGGCCCGGTCACCGGGGAGCTGTTTTTT
CDR3aa: CASSYQRGPVTGELFF

abundance: once
len: 15
j_gene: TRBJ1-5
v_gene: TRBV27
d_gene: NA
CDR3nt: TGTGCCAGCAGTGCAGGGGCCTATAGCAATCAGCCCCAGCATTTT
CDR3aa: CASSAGAYSNQPQHF

abundance: NA
len: 14
j_gene: TRBJ2-1
v_gene: TRBV20-1
d_gene: NA
CDR3nt: TGCAGTGCTAGTCCCGACGGGAATTACAATGAGCAGTTCTTC
CDR3aa: CSASPDGNYNEQFF

abundance: NA
len: 17
j_gene: TRBJ1-1
v_gene: TRBV18
d_gene: NA
CDR3nt: TGTGCCAGCTCACTCCGGGAACACGACCTTATGAACACTGAAGCTTTCTTT
CDR3aa: CASSLREHDLMNTEAFF

abundance: NA
len: 14
j_gene: TRBJ2-2
v_gene: TRBV27
d_gene: TRBD2
CDR3nt: TGTGCCAGCGGGGGTCTAGCGGCTCCCGGGGAGCTGTTTTTT
CDR3aa: CASGGLAAPGELFF

abundance: NA
len: 14
j_gene: TRBJ2-1
v_gene: TRBV27
d_gene: NA
CDR3nt: TGTGCCAGCAGTTTCGGGGGCTCCTACAATGAGCAGTTCTTC
CDR3aa: CASSFGGSYNEQFF

abundance: NA
len: 16
j_gene: TRBJ2-1
v_gene: TRBV25-1
d_gene: TRBD2
CDR3nt: TGTGCCAGCAGTGATAGCGGGAGGGACCCCTACAATGAGCAGTTCTTC
CDR3aa: CASSDSGRDPYNEQFF

abundance: NA
len: 15
j_gene: TRBJ2-5
v_gene: TRBV7-9
d_gene: NA
CDR3nt: TGTGCCAGCAGCTTAGCGGGAGAGTACCAAGAGACCCAGTACTTC
CDR3aa: CASSLAGEYQETQYF

abundance: NA
len: 18
j_gene: TRBJ2-5
v_gene: TRBV10-1
d_gene: TRBD2
CDR3nt: TGCGCCAGCAGTGAGGGGACTAGCGGGAGAGGGGGACGAGAGACCCAGTACTTC
CDR3aa: CASSEGTSGRGGRETQYF

abundance: NA
len: 13
j_gene: TRBJ1-2
v_gene: TRBV7-2
d_gene: NA
CDR3nt: TGTGCCAGCAGCTTAGCAGAGAACTATGGCTACACCTTC
CDR3aa: CASSLAENYGYTF

abundance: NA
len: 15
j_gene: TRBJ2-7
v_gene: TRBV11-2
d_gene: NA
CDR3nt: TGTGCCAGCAGCTTAGCCCCAGGGCAGAACTACGAGCAGTACTTC
CDR3aa: CASSLAPGQNYEQYF

abundance: NA
len: 11
j_gene: TRBJ2-7
v_gene: TRBV28
d_gene: TRBD1
CDR3nt: TGTGCCAGCAGCAACAGGGGCGAGCAGTACTTC
CDR3aa: CASSNRGEQYF

abundance: once
len: 14
j_gene: TRBJ2-7
v_gene: TRBV28
d_gene: NA
CDR3nt: TGTGCCAGCGGACAGACAGACCCGGCCTACGAGCAGTACTTC
CDR3aa: CASGQTDPAYEQYF

abundance: NA
len: 11
j_gene: TRBJ2-3
v_gene: TRBV30
d_gene: NA
CDR3nt: TGTGCCTGGAGCCACACAGATACGCAGTATTTT
CDR3aa: CAWSHTDTQYF

abundance: NA
len: 15
j_gene: TRBJ2-1
v_gene: TRBV3-1/TRBV3-2
d_gene: TRBD1
CDR3nt: TGTGCCAGCAGCCAACTCCGGGACAGCCACAATGAGCAGTTCTTC
CDR3aa: CASSQLRDSHNEQFF

abundance: NA
len: 16
j_gene: TRBJ2-1
v_gene: TRBV18
d_gene: TRBD2
CDR3nt: TGTGCCAGCTCACCAGGGCGACTAGCGGCCTACAATGAGCAGTTCTTC
CDR3aa: CASSPGRLAAYNEQFF

abundance: NA
len: 12
j_gene: TRBJ1-1
v_gene: TRBV30
d_gene: NA
CDR3nt: TGTGCCTATCGGAAGGGGTGGACTGAAGCTTTCTTT
CDR3aa: CAYRKGWTEAFF

abundance: once
len: 15
j_gene: TRBJ2-5
v_gene: TRBV19
d_gene: NA
CDR3nt: TGTGCCAGTAGTATAGTATACAGGTCCGCGGAGACCCAGTACTTC
CDR3aa: CASSIVYRSAETQYF

abundance: NA
len: 13
j_gene: TRBJ1-1
v_gene: TRBV29-1
d_gene: TRBD1
CDR3nt: TGCAGCGTTGAAGGGACAGGGGGCGTTGAAGCTTTCTTT
CDR3aa: CSVEGTGGVEAFF

abundance: once
len: 14
j_gene: TRBJ2-3
v_gene: TRBV6-6
d_gene: NA
CDR3nt: TGTGCCAGCAGTTCCCCAGGGGCGGCAGATACGCAGTATTTT
CDR3aa: CASSSPGAADTQYF

abundance: few
len: 15
j_gene: TRBJ1-1
v_gene: TRBV7-9
d_gene: NA
CDR3nt: TGTGCCAGCAGCTTGGGTTGGGGGGTCTACACTGAAGCTTTCTTT
CDR3aa: CASSLGWGVYTEAFF

abundance: NA
len: 16
j_gene: TRBJ1-4
v_gene: TRBV2
d_gene: NA
CDR3nt: TGTGCCAGCAGCGCCGTCCCCCAGGGCGGTCGTGAAAAACTGTTTTTT
CDR3aa: CASSAVPQGGREKLFF

abundance: NA
len: 15
j_gene: TRBJ1-5
v_gene: TRBV6-5
d_gene: TRBD1
CDR3nt: TGTGCCAGCAGCGCGGACAGGGGGGTAGCCCAGCCCCAGCATTTT
CDR3aa: CASSADRGVAQPQHF

abundance: NA
len: 13
j_gene: TRBJ2-1
v_gene: TRBV25-1
d_gene: NA
CDR3nt: TGTGCCAGCAGTGAAGGAGGGCCGAATGAGCAGTTCTTC
CDR3aa: CASSEGGPNEQFF

abundance: NA
len: 12
j_gene: TRBJ1-1
v_gene: TRBV30
d_gene: NA
CDR3nt: TGTGCCTGGGCCCGGGAGGGTGATGAAGCTTTCTTT
CDR3aa: CAWAREGDEAFF

abundance: NA
len: 16
j_gene: TRBJ2-2
v_gene: TRBV24-1
d_gene: NA
CDR3nt: TGTGCCACCAGTGATCCAACAGGGTCGAACACCGGGGAGCTGTTTTTT
CDR3aa: CATSDPTGSNTGELFF

abundance: NA
len: 15
j_gene: TRBJ2-7
v_gene: TRBV28
d_gene: TRBD1
CDR3nt: TGTGCCAGCAGTGCGCCGGACAGGAACCTATACGAGCAGTACTTC
CDR3aa: CASSAPDRNLYEQYF

abundance: few
len: 17
j_gene: TRBJ2-2
v_gene: TRBV4-2
d_gene: NA
CDR3nt: TGTGCCAGCAGCCAAGATCTAGATGGCGCTAACACCGGGGAGCTGTTTTTT
CDR3aa: CASSQDLDGANTGELFF

abundance: once
len: 15
j_gene: TRBJ1-2
v_gene: TRBV9
d_gene: NA
CDR3nt: TGTGCCAGCAGCGTAGAGGACAGCCTTCACTATGGCTACACCTTC
CDR3aa: CASSVEDSLHYGYTF

abundance: NA
len: 16
j_gene: TRBJ1-6
v_gene: TRBV6-5
d_gene: TRBD1
CDR3nt: TGTGCCAGCAGTTACCCGGGACAGGGAGATGTGTCACCCCTCCACTTT
CDR3aa: CASSYPGQGDVSPLHF

abundance: NA
len: 14
j_gene: TRBJ2-5
v_gene: TRBV19
d_gene: NA
CDR3nt: TGTGCCAGTAGTATCTGGGGCGCTGAAGAGACCCAGTACTTC
CDR3aa: CASSIWGAEETQYF

abundance: NA
len: 16
j_gene: TRBJ2-7
v_gene: TRBV6-5
d_gene: TRBD2
CDR3nt: TGTGCCAGCAGTTCCCGGGGGGGAGTGACCTCCTACGAGCAGTACTTC
CDR3aa: CASSSRGGVTSYEQYF

abundance: NA
len: 17
j_gene: TRBJ2-7
v_gene: TRBV3-1/TRBV3-2
d_gene: TRBD2
CDR3nt: TGTGCCAGCAGCCAAGTCGGACTAGCGGGAGGATCCTACGAGCAGTACTTC
CDR3aa: CASSQVGLAGGSYEQYF

abundance: NA
len: 14
j_gene: TRBJ2-1
v_gene: TRBV29-1
d_gene: TRBD1
CDR3nt: TGCAGCGCCACCCCCGGGACAGGGGACAATGAGCAGTTCTTC
CDR3aa: CSATPGTGDNEQFF

abundance: NA
len: 17
j_gene: TRBJ1-4
v_gene: TRBV6-1
d_gene: TRBD1
CDR3nt: TGTGCCAGCAGTGAAGCTACGACTACAGGGGTGAGAGAAAAACTGTTTTTT
CDR3aa: CASSEATTTGVREKLFF

abundance: few
len: 13
j_gene: TRBJ2-3
v_gene: TRBV4-3
d_gene: NA
CDR3nt: TGCGCCAGCCGGGCTAGCGGCACAGATACGCAGTATTTT
CDR3aa: CASRASGTDTQYF

abundance: once
len: 12
j_gene: TRBJ1-1
v_gene: TRBV7-2
d_gene: NA
CDR3nt: TGTGCCAGCAGCCTATTGGTAGCTGAAGCTTTCTTT
CDR3aa: CASSLLVAEAFF

abundance: NA
len: 15
j_gene: TRBJ2-5
v_gene: TRBV15
d_gene: NA
CDR3nt: TGTGCCACCAGCAGAGATTTGGGCCCTGGGGAGACCCAGTACTTC
CDR3aa: CATSRDLGPGETQYF

abundance: few
len: 13
j_gene: TRBJ1-5
v_gene: TRBV27
d_gene: NA
CDR3nt: TGTGCCAGCAGTTTGAACGGGGGAGAGGCCCAGCATTTT
CDR3aa: CASSLNGGEAQHF

abundance: NA
len: 12
j_gene: TRBJ1-1
v_gene: TRBV13
d_gene: NA
CDR3nt: TGTGCCAGCAGCCCACGGGTTCCTGAAGCTTTCTTT
CDR3aa: CASSPRVPEAFF

abundance: NA
len: 14
j_gene: TRBJ2-7
v_gene: TRBV27
d_gene: TRBD2
CDR3nt: TGTGCCAGTAGTCTAGCGGGAGGCCGTCAGGAGCAGTACTTC
CDR3aa: CASSLAGGRQEQYF

abundance: NA
len: 22
j_gene: TRBJ2-3
v_gene: TRBV19
d_gene: TRBD2
CDR3nt: TGTGCCAGTAGTCGGACCAAACGAGCCAGCGGGAGGGCTGTGTCCCCCACAGATACGCAGTATTTT
CDR3aa: CASSRTKRASGRAVSPTDTQYF

abundance: once
len: 16
j_gene: TRBJ1-2
v_gene: TRBV28
d_gene: NA
CDR3nt: TGTGCCAGCAGTCCCACCCTACTCTCGGCTAGCTATGGCTACACCTTC
CDR3aa: CASSPTLLSASYGYTF

abundance: NA
len: 15
j_gene: TRBJ1-5
v_gene: TRBV19
d_gene: NA
CDR3nt: TGTGCCAGTAGTATTTTGATAGACGGCCCAGGTCCCCAGCATTTT
CDR3aa: CASSILIDGPGPQHF

abundance: NA
len: 15
j_gene: TRBJ1-6
v_gene: TRBV3-1/TRBV3-2
d_gene: TRBD1
CDR3nt: TGTGCCAGCAGCCTAGTTGGGACAGCCTCATATCCCCTCCACTTT
CDR3aa: CASSLVGTASYPLHF